This TCR beta chain was obtained from a study of cytomegalovirus exposure and HLA in healthy donors. Broader study findings: Association of a missense DCLRE1C variant with TCR beta V- and J-gene trimming was reported in a later analysis.

Primers for the PCR totalled 60 Vbeta and 13 Jbeta. Sequencing used immunoSEQ multiplex PCR; TCRdb keeps in-frame clones, though not all of them. The data show 85,000 to 130,000 clones, with around 80% seen just once and 13% to 15% held by the top ten. Between the trimmed V and J ends, which lost 4 bases and 7 bases, there was a span of 14 bases. The CDR3 totals 13 residues. Germline CDR1 is MGHRA and CDR2 is YSYEKL. Comments on this clone: The antigen is unknown.

The chain joins TRBV4-1 to TRBJ2-7, with a possible D match to TRBD1 (6 bases). The TCR was taken from a male donor in good health and CMV-seropositive. Sequences were obtained from PBMCs. The chain's CDR3 is CASSRQDRGEQYF. The CDR3 nucleotides are TGCGCCAGCAGCCGGCAGGACAGAGGAGAGCAGTACTTC.